A single T cell receptor (beta chain) is shown here with its context. The data are from a study of CXCR3-negative and CXCR3-positive naive CD8 T cells. Whole-study context: Libraries each contributed about 1.5 +/- 0.3 million TRB reads, for about 135 million in total.

The TRB libraries of cDNA were built by UMI-labeled 5' RACE. After re-calling the 5' RACE reads, TCRdb lists one entry per CDR3 protein, DNA absent. The ten most abundant clones cover about 1.6% of a sample with fewer than 55,000 distinct CDR3 sequences. CDR1 and CDR2 from the germline V gene are MGHRA and YSYEKL. The CDR3 has 15 amino acids. This receptor was identified in a human donor in good health. Some clones in this sample may be carry-over from other donors' samples. Material for sequencing was naive CXCR3- CD8+ T cells from blood. Subset noted: CD45RO-CCR7+CD27+CD95- naive CD8+ T cells lacking CXCR3 (TNR3-). This sequence joins TRBV4-1 and TRBJ2-7. CDR3 protein: CASSQASPSGNEQYF.